This T cell receptor beta chain was sequenced for a study of CD8 T cells in Susac syndrome. Reverse transcription of roughly 0.45 to 1 ug RNA was performed with random hexamers. TCRdb ran MiXCR on the immunoSEQ multiplex PCR reads and lists one entry per CDR3 protein. The repertoire holds 250,000 to 300,000 distinct CDR3 sequences, with about 91% as singletons. The CDR3 totals 11 residues. CDR1 LNHNV and CDR2 YYDKDF come from the germline V gene (reference sequence). The V end was cut by 8 bases, the J end by 7 bases, with 9 bases between. Each multiple sclerosis control was a treatment-naive patient with relapsing-remitting disease that was either stable or active. Negative isolation was used for CD8+ and CD4+ T cells, and FACS enrichment was applied to TEMRA cells.

The sample taken for sequencing was CD8+ T cells from PBMCs. The chain has TRBV15 and TRBJ2-1; D is uncertain. This receptor was obtained from a human donor with multiple sclerosis. The CDR3 region is CATSARNEQFF. The CDR3 DNA is TGTGCCACCTCAGCTCGAAATGAGCAGTTCTTC.